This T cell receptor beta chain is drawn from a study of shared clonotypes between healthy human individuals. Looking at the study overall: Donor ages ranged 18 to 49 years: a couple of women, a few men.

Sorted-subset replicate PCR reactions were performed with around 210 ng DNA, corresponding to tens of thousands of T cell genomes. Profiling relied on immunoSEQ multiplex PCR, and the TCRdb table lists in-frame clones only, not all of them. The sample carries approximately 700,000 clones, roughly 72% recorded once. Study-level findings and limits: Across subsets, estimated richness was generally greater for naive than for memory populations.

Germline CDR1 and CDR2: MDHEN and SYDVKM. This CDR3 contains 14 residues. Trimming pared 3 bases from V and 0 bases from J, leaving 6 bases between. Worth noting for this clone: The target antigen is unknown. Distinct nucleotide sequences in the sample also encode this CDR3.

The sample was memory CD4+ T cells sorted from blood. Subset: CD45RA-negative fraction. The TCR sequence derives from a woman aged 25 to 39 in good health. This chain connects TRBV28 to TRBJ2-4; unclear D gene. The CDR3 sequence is CASSLSLAKNIQYF. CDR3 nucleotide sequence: TGTGCCAGCAGTTTGAGTTTAGCCAAAAACATTCAGTACTTC.